This T cell receptor beta chain was sequenced for a study of response to subunit inactivated influenza vaccine. General observations from the study: Authors suggested few new T cells are recruited by each seasonal influenza vaccination.

The CDR3 is 16 amino acids. Trimming stripped 9 bases from V and 2 bases from J, with 24 bases between. The germline CDR1 and CDR2 sequences are SGHDT and YYEEEE. Only one count was recorded for this clonotype. Its antigen is not known. TCRdb redid the calling of the RT-PCR reads with MiXCR, one entry per CDR3 protein. The table includes 450,000 to 550,000 distinct CDR3 sequences, around 25% detected once. The source of this sequence is a man aged 45-65 years who received an inactivated influenza vaccine. J is TRBJ2-7 and V is TRBV5-6; a weak D match, TRBD2 (6 bases). The sample here was CD4+ T cells sorted from PBMCs, taken 5 to 6 days after vaccination. As DNA, the CDR3 is TGTGCCATGGGCCCGGTGGACGGAGGGCCCGCCTACGAGCAGTACTTC. This codes for CAMGPVDGGPAYEQYF.